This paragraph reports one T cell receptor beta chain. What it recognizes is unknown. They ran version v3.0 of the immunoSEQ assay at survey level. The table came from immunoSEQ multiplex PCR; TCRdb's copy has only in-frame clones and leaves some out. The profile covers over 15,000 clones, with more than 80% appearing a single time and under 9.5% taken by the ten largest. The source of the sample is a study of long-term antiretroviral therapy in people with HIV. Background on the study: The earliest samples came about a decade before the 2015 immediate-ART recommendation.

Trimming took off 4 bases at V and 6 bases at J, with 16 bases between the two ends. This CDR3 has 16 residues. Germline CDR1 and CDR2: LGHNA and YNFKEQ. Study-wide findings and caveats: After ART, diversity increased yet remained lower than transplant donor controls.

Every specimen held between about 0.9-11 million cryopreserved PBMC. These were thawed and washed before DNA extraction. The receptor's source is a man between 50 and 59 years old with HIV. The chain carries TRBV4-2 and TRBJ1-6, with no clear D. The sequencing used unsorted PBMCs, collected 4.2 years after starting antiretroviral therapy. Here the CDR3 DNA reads TGTGCCAGCAGCCCATGGACGGATTCACGTAATTCACCCCTCCACTTT. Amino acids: CASSPWTDSRNSPLHF.